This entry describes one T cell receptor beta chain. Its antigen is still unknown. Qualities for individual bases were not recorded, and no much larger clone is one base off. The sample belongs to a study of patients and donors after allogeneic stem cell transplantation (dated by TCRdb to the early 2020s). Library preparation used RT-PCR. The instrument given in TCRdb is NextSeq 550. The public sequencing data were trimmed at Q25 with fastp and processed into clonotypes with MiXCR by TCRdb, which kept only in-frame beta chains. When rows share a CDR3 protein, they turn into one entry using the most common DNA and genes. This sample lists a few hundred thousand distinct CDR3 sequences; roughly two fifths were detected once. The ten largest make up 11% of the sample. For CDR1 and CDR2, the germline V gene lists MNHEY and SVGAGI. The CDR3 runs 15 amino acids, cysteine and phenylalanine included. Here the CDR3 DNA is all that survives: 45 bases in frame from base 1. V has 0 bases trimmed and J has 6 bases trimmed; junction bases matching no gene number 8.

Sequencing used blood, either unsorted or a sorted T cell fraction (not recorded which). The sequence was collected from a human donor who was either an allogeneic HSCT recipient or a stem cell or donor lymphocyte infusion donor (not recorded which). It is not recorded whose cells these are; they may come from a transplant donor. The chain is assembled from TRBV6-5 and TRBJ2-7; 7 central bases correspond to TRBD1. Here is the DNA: TGTGCCAGCAGTTACTCGCGGCAGGGGGTAAGCGAGCAGTACTTC. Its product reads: CASSYSRQGVSEQYF.